This T cell receptor (beta chain) was recovered during a study of shared clonotypes between healthy human individuals. Study-level results: The four-donor shared clonotypes exceeded non-shared clonotypes in generation probability, with non-shared ones scoring lower.

Profiled with immunoSEQ multiplex PCR; TCRdb holds only in-frame clones, not every one. The sample contains about a million clones, around three quarters of which appear only once. This clone was counted once. Its cognate antigen is unknown. The germline CDR1 and CDR2 sequences are MGHRA and YSYEKL. The CDR3 is 17 amino acids. V was clipped by 4 bases and J by 4 bases; unmatched bases: 13. This receptor was obtained from a man aged 18 to 30 in good health. Some clones in this sample may be carry-over from other donors' samples. The specimen sequenced was memory CD4+ T cells from PBMCs. Subset here: CD45RA-negative fraction. The chain couples TRBV4-1 to TRBJ2-3; the match to TRBD1 covers 8 bases. The CDR3 sequence: CASSRQHGQGAADTQYF. The CDR3 DNA sequence: TGCGCCAGCAGCCGCCAACATGGACAGGGAGCCGCAGATACGCAGTATTTT.